Presented here are 7 T cell receptor beta chains from one specimen sequenced in a study of OX40 agonist ivuxolimab in advanced cancers. Repertoires were generated with immunoSEQ multiplex PCR, while TCRdb's copy carries only in-frame clones and drops some. Among about 34,000 clones listed, under 80% were seen once. Sample: CD4+ or CD8+ T cells sorted from blood, taken in a trial of the OX40 agonist ivuxolimab. These receptors all stem from an adult with an advanced solid tumor such as melanoma, head and neck, liver or kidney cancer.

The gene calls are TRBV28 and TRBJ1-1; the D gene is possibly TRBD1 (6 bases). V shed 5 bases and J shed 0 bases, with 13 bases lying between them. The V gene's germline CDR1 is MDHEN and CDR2 SYDVKM. The CDR3 has 15 amino acids. The CDR3 spells CASSGLGQLNTEAFF. The CDR3 nucleotides read TGTGCCAGCAGTGGACTTGGACAGTTGAACACTGAAGCTTTCTTT. The full variable domain, with the rest looked up from reference TRBV28 and TRBJ1-1, is DVKVTQSSRYLVKRTGEKVFLECVQDMDHENMFWYRQDPGLGLRLIYFSYDVKMKEKGDIPEGYSVSREKKERFSLILESASTNQTSMYLCASSGLGQLNTEAFFGQGTRLTVV.

The J gene is TRBJ1-1, the V gene TRBV7-3, with D possibly TRBD1 on 5 matching bases. The CDR3 has 15 amino acids. Per germline, CDR1 SGHTA and CDR2 FQGTGA. Trimming removed 0 bases at V and 1 base at J, with 9 bases between. CDR3 sequence (DNA): TGTGCCAGCAGCTTAACTGGGGGTCGGAACACTGAAGCTTTCTTT. Amino acids: CASSLTGGRNTEAFF. Combining the CDR3 with reference TRBV7-3 and TRBJ1-1 gives the whole variable domain GAGVSQTPSNKVTEKGKYVELRCDPISGHTALYWYRQSLGQGPEFLIYFQGTGAADDSGLPNDRFFAVRPEGSVSTLKIQRTERGDSAVYLCASSLTGGRNTEAFFGQGTRLTVV.

V usage is TRBV27 and J usage is TRBJ2-7; D possibly matches TRBD1 or TRBD2 (5 bases each). Trimming removed 7 bases at V and 3 bases at J, with 19 bases between. The CDR3 loop spans 15 amino acids. Germline V gene sequence: CDR1 MNHEY, CDR2 SMNVEV (reference sequence). This chain's CDR3 is CASTMNGGLLYEQYF. As DNA, the CDR3 is TGTGCCAGCACTATGAATGGGGGATTGCTCTACGAGCAGTACTTC.

The sample holds one count of this clone. The chain has TRBV27 and TRBJ2-7; 10 bases align to TRBD1. CDR1 and CDR2 (germline): MNHEY, SMNVEV (reference sequence). The CDR3 runs to 17 residues. Trimming at V came to 2 bases and at J to 3 bases, leaving 10 bases not matched to a gene. CDR3 sequence reads: CASSLSFWDRGIYEQYF. CDR3 DNA: TGTGCCAGCAGTTTAAGTTTCTGGGACAGGGGAATCTACGAGCAGTACTTC.

V is TRBV27 and J is TRBJ2-5; D might be TRBD1 (6 bases). Germline V lookup: CDR1 MNHEY, CDR2 SMNVEV (reference sequence). V was pared by 5 bases and J by 3 bases, with 19 bases between. The CDR3 contains 16 residues. In DNA form, the CDR3 reads TGTGCCAGCAGTCCGCTTTTCCAGGGGAAAGAAGAGACCCAGTACTTC. Translated, it gives CASSPLFQGKEETQYF.

This sequence joins TRBV27 and TRBJ1-2, with D hard to call. This CDR3 contains 13 residues. Looked up from germline, CDR1 is MNHEY and CDR2 is SMNVEV (reference sequence). Trimming removed 3 bases from V and 3 bases from J, with 8 bases in between. CDR3 coding DNA: TGTGCCAGCAGTTTCTATGGGGACTATGGCTACACCTTC. This encodes CASSFYGDYGYTF.

The CDR3 DNA is TGTGCCAGCAGCTTGCCGTCCCCGAGGGGGCTAGGGCCCCAGCATTTT. The encoded protein is CASSLPSPRGLGPQHF. The chain combines TRBV28 with TRBJ1-5; 7 bases match TRBD1. V shed 6 bases, J shed 9 bases, and the junction held 17 bases outside the gene matches. This CDR3 has 16 residues. CDR1 is MDHEN and CDR2 is SYDVKM in the germline V gene.